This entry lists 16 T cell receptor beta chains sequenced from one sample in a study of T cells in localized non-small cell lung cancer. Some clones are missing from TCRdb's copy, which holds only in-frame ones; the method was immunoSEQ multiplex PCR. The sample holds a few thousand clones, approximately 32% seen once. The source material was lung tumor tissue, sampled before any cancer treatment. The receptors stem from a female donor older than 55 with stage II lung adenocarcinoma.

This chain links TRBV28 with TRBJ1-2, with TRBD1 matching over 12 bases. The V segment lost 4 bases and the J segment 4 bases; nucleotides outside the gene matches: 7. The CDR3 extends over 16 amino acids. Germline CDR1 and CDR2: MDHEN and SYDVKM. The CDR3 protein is CASSSGTGGGIYGYTF. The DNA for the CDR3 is TGTGCCAGCAGTTCCGGGACAGGGGGCGGCATCTATGGCTACACCTTC.

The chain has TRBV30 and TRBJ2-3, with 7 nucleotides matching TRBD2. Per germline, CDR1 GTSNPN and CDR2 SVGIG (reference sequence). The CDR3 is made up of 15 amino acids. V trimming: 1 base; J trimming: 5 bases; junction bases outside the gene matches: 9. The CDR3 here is CAWSASGLEGDTQYF. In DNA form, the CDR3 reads TGTGCCTGGAGTGCAAGTGGACTAGAAGGAGATACGCAGTATTTT.

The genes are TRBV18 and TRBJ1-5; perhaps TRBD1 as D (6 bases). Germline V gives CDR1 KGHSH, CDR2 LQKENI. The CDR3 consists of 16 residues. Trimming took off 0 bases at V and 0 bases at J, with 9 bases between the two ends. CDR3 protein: CASSPPQGNSNQPQHF. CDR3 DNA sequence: TGTGCCAGCTCACCACCACAGGGAAATAGCAATCAGCCCCAGCATTTT.

The DNA for the CDR3 is TGTGCCTGGAGAGAAACACCGAACTATGGCTACACCTTC. Translated, it gives CAWRETPNYGYTF. The rearrangement uses TRBV30 and TRBJ1-2; D not certain. CDR1 is GTSNPN and CDR2 is SVGIG in the germline V gene (reference sequence). V lost 3 bases, J lost 2 bases, and 10 bases lay in between. The CDR3 covers 13 residues. Variable domain in full (rest from reference TRBV30 and TRBJ1-2): SQTIHQWPATLVQPVGSPLSLECTVEGTSNPNLYWYRQAAGRGLQLLFYSVGIGQISSEVPQNLSASRPQDRQFILSSKKLLLSDSGFYLCAWRETPNYGYTFGSGTRLTVV.

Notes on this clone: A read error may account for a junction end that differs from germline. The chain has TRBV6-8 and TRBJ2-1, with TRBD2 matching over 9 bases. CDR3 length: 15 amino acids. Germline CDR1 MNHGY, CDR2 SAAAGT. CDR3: CAISVKAGGGSEQFF. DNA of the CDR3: TGTGCCATCAGTGTAAAAGCGGGAGGAGGCAGTGAGCAGTTCTTC.

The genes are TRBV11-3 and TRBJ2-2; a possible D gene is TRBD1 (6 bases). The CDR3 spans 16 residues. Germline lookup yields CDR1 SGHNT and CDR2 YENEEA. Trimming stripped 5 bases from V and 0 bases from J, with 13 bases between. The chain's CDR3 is CASSPGQISNTGELFF. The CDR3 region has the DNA TGTGCCAGCAGCCCCGGACAGATTTCGAACACCGGGGAGCTGTTTTTT.

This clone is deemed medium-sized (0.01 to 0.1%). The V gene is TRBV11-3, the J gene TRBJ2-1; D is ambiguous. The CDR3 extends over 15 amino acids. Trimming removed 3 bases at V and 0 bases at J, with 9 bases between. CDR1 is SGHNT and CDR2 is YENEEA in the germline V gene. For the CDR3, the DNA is TGTGCCAGCAGCTTGGGCGGCAGCTCCTACAATGAGCAGTTCTTC. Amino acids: CASSLGGSSYNEQFF.

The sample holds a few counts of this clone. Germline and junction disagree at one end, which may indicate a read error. The CDR3 is CASSPQIDTEAFF. The CDR3 coding sequence is TGTGCCAGCTCCCCACAAATCGACACTGAAGCTTTCTTT. The chain uses TRBV18 and TRBJ1-1, with D unresolved. This CDR3 has 13 amino acids. The germline gives CDR1 KGHSH, CDR2 LQKENI.

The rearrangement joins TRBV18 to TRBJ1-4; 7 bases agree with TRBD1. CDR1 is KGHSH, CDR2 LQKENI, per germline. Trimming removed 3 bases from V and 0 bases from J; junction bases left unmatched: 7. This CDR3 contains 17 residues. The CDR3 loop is CASSPIPGTATNEKLFF. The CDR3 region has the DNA TGTGCCAGCTCACCGATTCCCGGGACAGCAACTAATGAAAAACTGTTTTTT. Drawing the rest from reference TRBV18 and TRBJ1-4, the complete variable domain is NAGVMQNPRHLVRRRGQEARLRCSPMKGHSHVYWYRQLPEEGLKFMVYLQKENIIDESGMPKERFSAEFPKEGPSILRIQQVVRGDSAAYFCASSPIPGTATNEKLFFGSGTQLSVL.

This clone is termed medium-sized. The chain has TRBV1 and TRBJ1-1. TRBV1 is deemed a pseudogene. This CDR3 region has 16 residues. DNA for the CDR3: TGCACCAGCAGCCTACTCTCGGGCGGGGGGAACACTGAAGCTTTCTTT. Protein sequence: CTSSLLSGGGNTEAFF.

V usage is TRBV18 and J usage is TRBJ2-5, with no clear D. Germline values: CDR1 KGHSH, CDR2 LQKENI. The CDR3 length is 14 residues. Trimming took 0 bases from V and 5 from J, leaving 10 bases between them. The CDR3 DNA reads TGTGCCAGCTCACCACCGTCCGGGCAGGAGACCCAGTACTTC. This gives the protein CASSPPSGQETQYF.

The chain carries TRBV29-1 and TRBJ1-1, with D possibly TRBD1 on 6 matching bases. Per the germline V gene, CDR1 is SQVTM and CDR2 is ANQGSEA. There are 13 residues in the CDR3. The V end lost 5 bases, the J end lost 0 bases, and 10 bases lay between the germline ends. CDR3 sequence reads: CSVYRDLNTEAFF. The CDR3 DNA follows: TGCAGCGTTTACAGGGACCTGAACACTGAAGCTTTCTTT. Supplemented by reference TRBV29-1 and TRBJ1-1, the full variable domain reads SAVISQKPSRDICQRGTSLTIQCQVDSQVTMMFWYRQQPGQSLTLIATANQGSEATYESGFVIDKFPISRPNLTFSTLTVSNMSPEDSSIYLCSVYRDLNTEAFFGQGTRLTVV.

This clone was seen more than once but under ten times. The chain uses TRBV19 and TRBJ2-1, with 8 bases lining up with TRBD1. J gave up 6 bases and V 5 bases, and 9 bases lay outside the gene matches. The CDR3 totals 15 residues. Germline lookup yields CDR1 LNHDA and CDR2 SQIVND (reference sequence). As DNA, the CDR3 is TGTGCCAGTAGTGCCGACCAGGGGGCGAGCAATGAGCAGTTCTTC. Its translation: CASSADQGASNEQFF. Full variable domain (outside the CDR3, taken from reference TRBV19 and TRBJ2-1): DGGITQSPKYLFRKEGQNVTLSCEQNLNHDAMYWYRQDPGQGLRLIYYSQIVNDFQKGDIAEGYSVSREKKESFPLTVTSAQKNPTAFYLCASSADQGASNEQFFGPGTRLTVL.

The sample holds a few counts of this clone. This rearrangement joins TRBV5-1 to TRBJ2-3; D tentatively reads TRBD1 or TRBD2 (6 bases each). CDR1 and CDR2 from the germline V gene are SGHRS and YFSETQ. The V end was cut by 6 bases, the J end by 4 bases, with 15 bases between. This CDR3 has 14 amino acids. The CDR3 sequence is CASNRDTGADTQYF. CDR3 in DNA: TGCGCCAGCAACCGGGACACGGGGGCAGATACGCAGTATTTT.

CDR3 nucleotides: TGTGCCAGTATACCCCGAGCTCCGAACACTGAAGCTTTCTTT. It specifies CASIPRAPNTEAFF. The V call is TRBV19, the J call TRBJ1-1; unclear D gene. The CDR3 has 14 amino acids. Trimming left V 7 bases short and J 1 base short, with 13 bases between. Germline CDR1 reads LNHDA; CDR2 reads SQIVND (reference sequence).

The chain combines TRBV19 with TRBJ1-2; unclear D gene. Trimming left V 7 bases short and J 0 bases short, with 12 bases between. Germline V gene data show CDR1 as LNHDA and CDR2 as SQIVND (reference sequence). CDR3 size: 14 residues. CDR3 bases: TGTGCCAGTACTCAAGGGCTCTCTAACTATGGCTACACCTTC. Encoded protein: CASTQGLSNYGYTF.